This T cell receptor beta chain comes out of a study of cytomegalovirus exposure and HLA in healthy donors. General study results and limits: The authors later found TCR association rates varying by HLA locus, with DRB1 most and HLA-C fewest.

Whereas donors were nominally healthy upon sampling, unrecorded immune exposures were probable. In germline, CDR1 is SGHRS, CDR2 YFSETQ. This CDR3 has 14 amino acids. V was trimmed by 3 bases and J by 6 bases, leaving 13 bases between them. Amplification used 60 Vbeta primers and 13 Jbeta primers. TCRdb keeps only in-frame clones here, not all; method: immunoSEQ multiplex PCR. Across roughly 100,000 clones, the top ten clones capture under 4.5% of the sample. As for this clone: Antigen: not known.

The sequencing sample was made of PBMCs. The chain carries TRBV5-1 and TRBJ2-1, with D tentatively TRBD2 (6 bases). This TCR came from a woman in her twenties or thirties in good health and CMV-seronegative. The CDR3 spells CASSSLTSSNEQFF. The CDR3 DNA follows: TGCGCCAGCAGCTCCCTGACTAGTTCCAATGAGCAGTTCTTC.